The rows below give T cell receptor beta chains drawn from one sample of a study of T cell changes during pregnancy in multiple sclerosis. Assay used: immunoSEQ multiplex PCR; TCRdb lists only in-frame clones, some missing. The sample records roughly 100,000 clones, roughly 89% being singletons. The sequenced sample was peripheral blood, obtained after pregnancy. The receptor source for this set is a female donor in good health, enrolled as a control in a pregnancy study. Both conserved end residues are part of each CDR3. D genes are given only for firm matches. Some rows have no size entry. The others give once, few or many, or a class for an expanded clone.

D: -; J: TRBJ1-1; size: -; V: TRBV29-1; DNA: TGCAGCGTAGCGAACACTGAAGCTTTCTTT; CDR3: CSVANTEAFF
D: TRBD1; J: TRBJ2-3; size: -; V: TRBV7-2; DNA: TGTGCCAGCAGCCTCGACAGGGCCCCCGATACGCAGTATTTT; CDR3: CASSLDRAPDTQYF
D: -; J: TRBJ1-2; size: -; V: TRBV14; DNA: TGTGCCAGCAGCCAAGTTGGCAGGCCCTTAGGCTACACCTTC; CDR3: CASSQVGRPLGYTF
D: TRBD1; J: TRBJ2-4; size: -; V: TRBV7-9; DNA: TGTGCCAGCAGCTCGGACAGGGGGGACGGCATTCAGTACTTC; CDR3: CASSSDRGDGIQYF
D: TRBD1; J: TRBJ1-4; size: -; V: TRBV6-6; DNA: TGTGCCAGCAGTGACGGACAGGGAGCTAATGAAAAACTGTTTTTT; CDR3: CASSDGQGANEKLFF
D: -; J: TRBJ1-3; size: -; V: TRBV6-5; DNA: TGTGCCAGCAGGGCCCGACTGGGCTCTGGAAACACCATATATTTT; CDR3: CASRARLGSGNTIYF
D: -; J: TRBJ1-1; size: -; V: TRBV10-3; DNA: TGTGCCATCAGTGAAGGCCCAGGGAACACTGAAGCTTTCTTT; CDR3: CAISEGPGNTEAFF
D: -; J: TRBJ1-4; size: -; V: TRBV4-3; DNA: TGCGCCAGCAGCCAAGGGGCGGGGACTAATGAAAAACTGTTTTTT; CDR3: CASSQGAGTNEKLFF
D: -; J: TRBJ1-2; size: -; V: TRBV6-1; DNA: TGTGCCAGCAGCCCAGGGCCCTTCTATGGCTACACCTTC; CDR3: CASSPGPFYGYTF
D: TRBD1; J: TRBJ1-5; size: -; V: TRBV7-9; DNA: TGTGCCAGCAGCCAGACAGGGCCAAGCAATCAGCCCCAGCATTTT; CDR3: CASSQTGPSNQPQHF
D: -; J: TRBJ1-5; size: once; V: TRBV18; DNA: TGTGCCAGCTCACTACAGGGAACAACACACAATCAGCCCCAGCATTTT; CDR3: CASSLQGTTHNQPQHF
D: -; J: TRBJ1-6; size: -; V: TRBV5-4; DNA: TGTGCCAGCAGCCTTGCCAGGGGTGGTTCACCCCTCCACTTT; CDR3: CASSLARGGSPLHF
D: -; J: TRBJ1-5; size: -; V: TRBV30; DNA: TGTGCCTGGAGTAGGGGCCCGAATCAGCCCCAGCATTTT; CDR3: CAWSRGPNQPQHF
D: -; J: TRBJ2-7; size: -; V: TRBV21-1; DNA: TGTGCCAGCACAATGTTCCCTCGGGCTAGCGGGGGTTTGCAGTACTTC; CDR3: CASTMFPRASGGLQYF
D: TRBD1; J: TRBJ2-5; size: -; V: TRBV11-2; DNA: TGTGCCAGCAGCCGGGGACAGTTAAAAGAGACCCAGTACTTC; CDR3: CASSRGQLKETQYF
D: -; J: TRBJ2-1; size: -; V: TRBV4-3; DNA: TGCGCCAGCAGCCCCTCAGGTTCCTACAATGAGCAGTTCTTC; CDR3: CASSPSGSYNEQFF
D: -; J: TRBJ2-1; size: -; V: TRBV25-1; DNA: TGTGCCAGCAGTTGGGAGGGGGATGAGCAGTTCTTC; CDR3: CASSWEGDEQFF
D: TRBD1; J: TRBJ2-7; size: -; V: TRBV11-2; DNA: TGTGCCAGCAGCTTTAGGGGGCTCGAGCAGTACTTC; CDR3: CASSFRGLEQYF
D: TRBD1; J: TRBJ1-1; size: -; V: TRBV4-2; DNA: TGTGCCAGCAGCCAAGAGGGGGGACAGGGGGCAATAAGAGCTTTCTTT; CDR3: CASSQEGGQGAIRAFF
D: -; J: TRBJ2-1; size: -; V: TRBV7-9; DNA: TGTGCCAGCAGCTTTGCCGGGACTGAAGCGATCTTC; CDR3: CASSFAGTEAIF
D: -; J: TRBJ1-3; size: -; V: TRBV23-1; DNA: TGCGCCAGCAGTCAGCCGGGGGAGTCTGGAAACACCATATATTTT; CDR3: CASSQPGESGNTIYF
D: TRBD2; J: TRBJ2-7; size: -; V: TRBV18; DNA: TGTGCCAGCTCACCAGCTAGCGGGAAGTCCTACGAGCAGTACTTC; CDR3: CASSPASGKSYEQYF
D: -; J: TRBJ2-3; size: -; V: TRBV7-2; DNA: TGTGCCAGCAGCCGTACCGAGTCTAGCACAGATACGCAGTATTTT; CDR3: CASSRTESSTDTQYF
D: -; J: TRBJ1-5; size: -; V: TRBV4-3; DNA: TGCGCCAGCAGCCAGTTACAGGGTATTCAGCCCCAGCATTTT; CDR3: CASSQLQGIQPQHF
D: TRBD1; J: TRBJ1-5; size: -; V: TRBV28; DNA: TGTGCCAGCAGTGTGGGACAGCTGAACAATCAGCCCCAGCATTTT; CDR3: CASSVGQLNNQPQHF
D: -; J: TRBJ2-3; size: -; V: TRBV7-9; DNA: TGTGCCAGCAGCTACGCGGGGACCATTACAGATACGCAGTATTTT; CDR3: CASSYAGTITDTQYF
D: TRBD1; J: TRBJ2-1; size: -; V: TRBV11-2; DNA: TGTGCCAGCAGCTTTGGACAGGGAAGGGTTGAGCAGTTCTTC; CDR3: CASSFGQGRVEQFF
D: TRBD1; J: TRBJ2-5; size: once; V: TRBV5-1; DNA: TGCGCCAGCAGCTTGAAGACAGGGGGCGGAGAGACCCAGTACTTC; CDR3: CASSLKTGGGETQYF
D: -; J: TRBJ1-1; size: -; V: TRBV18; DNA: TGTGCCAGCTCACCGCAGGGAAATATGAACACTGAAGCTTTCTTT; CDR3: CASSPQGNMNTEAFF
D: -; J: TRBJ2-1; size: -; V: TRBV4-3; DNA: TGCGCCAGCAGCCAAGAGGGGCAGCTCGCAAATGAGCAGTTCTTC; CDR3: CASSQEGQLANEQFF
D: -; J: TRBJ1-6; size: -; V: TRBV7-8; DNA: TGTGCCAGCAGCCCCACTCCGTCCCTTTCACCCCTCCACTTT; CDR3: CASSPTPSLSPLHF
D: TRBD1; J: TRBJ2-7; size: once; V: TRBV9; DNA: TGTGCCAGCAGCGTAGGGGCAGGGGGTCCCTACGAGCAGTACTTC; CDR3: CASSVGAGGPYEQYF
D: TRBD1; J: TRBJ1-5; size: -; V: TRBV2; DNA: TGTGCCAGCAGTAGGACAGGGTTAGCTCAGCCCCAGCATTTT; CDR3: CASSRTGLAQPQHF
D: -; J: TRBJ1-5; size: -; V: TRBV14; DNA: TGTGCCAGCAGCCAAGCTGGCCAGCCCCAGCATTTT; CDR3: CASSQAGQPQHF
D: TRBD2; J: TRBJ2-3; size: -; V: TRBV28; DNA: TGTGCCAGCAGTTTTGCAGGGAGGGTTTCAGATACGCAGTATTTT; CDR3: CASSFAGRVSDTQYF
D: -; J: TRBJ1-1; size: -; V: TRBV7-6; DNA: TGTGCCAGCAGCAAAGACAGAGTGAACACTGAAGCTTTCTTT; CDR3: CASSKDRVNTEAFF
D: TRBD2; J: TRBJ2-3; size: -; V: TRBV4-3; DNA: TGCGCCAGCAGCCAAGAACTAGCGGGGGGCTCAGATACGCAGTATTTT; CDR3: CASSQELAGGSDTQYF
D: -; J: TRBJ1-2; size: few; V: TRBV7-2; DNA: TGTGCCAGCAGCCGACAGTCCTATGGCTACACCTTC; CDR3: CASSRQSYGYTF
D: -; J: TRBJ1-6; size: -; V: TRBV10-3; DNA: TGTGCCATCAGTACAGGAGGGAATAATTCACCCCTCCACTTT; CDR3: CAISTGGNNSPLHF
D: -; J: TRBJ1-1; size: -; V: TRBV27; DNA: TGTGCCAGCAGTTTCTGGGCCAGGGATATGAACACTGAAGCTTTCTTT; CDR3: CASSFWARDMNTEAFF
D: -; J: TRBJ2-3; size: once; V: TRBV4-2; DNA: TGTGCCAGCAGCCAAGGGCTAGTCGATACGCAGTATTTT; CDR3: CASSQGLVDTQYF
D: TRBD1; J: TRBJ1-2; size: once; V: TRBV5-6; DNA: TGTGCCAGCAGCCCGTCAGGGGGATATGGCTACACCTTC; CDR3: CASSPSGGYGYTF